This T cell receptor (beta chain) was captured in a study of monozygotic twins with inflammatory bowel disease. With respect to this clonotype: Its antigen is not known.

Study results and caveats: TCRbeta diversity (inverse Simpson) was lower in IBD patients than in healthy co-twins. In the analysis, different T cell subtypes could not be told apart.

This CDR3 contains 15 residues. Looked up from germline, CDR1 is SGHRS and CDR2 is YFSETQ. A template switching step added UMIs, each with a 6-nucleotide sample barcode. No DNA is given; TCRdb re-called the 5' RACE reads and lists each CDR3 protein once. Found here are hundreds of thousands of distinct CDR3 sequences; the top ten clones hold about 2.4%. From whole blood, total RNA was isolated without any sorting of T cells. The chain has TRBV5-1 and TRBJ2-2. The source of this sequence is a human donor with ulcerative colitis or Crohn's disease, or a healthy co-twin of an affected twin (not recorded which). The sample comprised blood. CDR3 residues: CASSLGLASAGELFF. The whole variable domain, filled in from reference TRBV5-1 and TRBJ2-2, reads KAGVTQTPRYLIKTRGQQVTLSCSPISGHRSVSWYQQTPGQGLQFLFEYFSETQRNKGNFPGRFSGRQFSNSRSEMNVSTLELGDSALYLCASSLGLASAGELFFGEGSRLTVL.